This TCR beta chain was found in a study of shared clonotypes between healthy human individuals. Note on this clone: The target antigen is unknown.

Adult donors, all healthy and HIV-negative, had no recent acute infections or vaccinations. The assay was carried out at the deep level. The repertoire was sequenced with immunoSEQ multiplex PCR; TCRdb's copy has only in-frame clones and lacks some. Among 1.6 million or so clones listed, approximately 98.5% were seen once. Germline-derived CDR1 and CDR2 are SGHTA and FQGTGA. There are 13 residues in the CDR3. With 5 bases removed from V and 4 bases from J, the gap between germline ends came to 9 bases. Study-wide results and caveats: Across subsets, estimated richness was generally greater for naive than for memory populations. The study found about 4.6% of naive CD4 clonotypes shared across a handful of donors.

Material for sequencing was naive CD4+ T cells sorted from blood. Subset in this sample: CD45RA+ positively selected. This TCR was recovered from a man aged 25-45 years in good health. The chain joins TRBV7-3 to TRBJ2-1; no firm D call. For the CDR3, the DNA is TGTGCCAGCAGCACGCAACAGTACAATGAGCAGTTCTTC. Amino acids: CASSTQQYNEQFF.